This TCR beta chain was sequenced in a study of response to subunit inactivated influenza vaccine. Concerning this clonotype: The antigen is unknown.

TCRdb itself ran the RT-PCR reads through MiXCR, one entry per CDR3 protein. This sample has roughly 780,000 distinct CDR3 sequences, with roughly 20% found just once. Overall study findings and caveats: Authors proposed each seasonal influenza vaccination draws in few new T cells.

V lost 2 bases, J lost 4 bases, and 3 bases stayed unmatched. CDR1 and CDR2 from the germline V gene are MNHNS and SASEGT. This CDR3 spans 15 amino acids. This specimen consisted of PBMCs from blood, obtained more than 4 days after vaccination. This sequence was found in a man aged 50-59 years who received an inactivated influenza vaccine. V and J are TRBV6-1 and TRBJ1-5; 9 bases fit TRBD1. The CDR3 spells CASSEMGTGNQPQHF. CDR3 in DNA: TGTGCCAGCAGTGAAATGGGGACAGGGAATCAGCCCCAGCATTTT.